Listed below are T cell receptor beta chains from one sample, sequenced in a study of response to subunit inactivated influenza vaccine. TCRdb re-derived calls from the RT-PCR reads in MiXCR, one entry per CDR3 protein. In the table there are hundreds of thousands of distinct CDR3 sequences, about 10% of which are singletons. Sequencing used PBMCs from blood, obtained on the day of vaccination. These receptors all stem from a man aged 45-60 years who received an inactivated influenza vaccine. Both conserved end residues are part of each CDR3. The order of the fields is clone size, J gene, V gene, CDR3 protein. Some rows mark clone size as missing; the rest say once, few, many or name a class of expanded clone.

size: many
J: TRBJ2-7
V: TRBV20-1
CDR3: CSARDSRHSYEQYF

size: few
J: TRBJ1-4
V: TRBV12-3/TRBV12-4
CDR3: CASSPKQGARGEKLFF

size: NA
J: TRBJ1-5
V: TRBV10-3
CDR3: CASRDSRNQPQHF

size: few
J: TRBJ2-1
V: TRBV20-1
CDR3: CSARFGQGGPYNEQFF

size: many
J: TRBJ1-4
V: TRBV6-1
CDR3: CASSGHLGGGRDEKLFF

size: few
J: TRBJ2-2
V: TRBV14
CDR3: CASSQDPGGHTGELFF

size: few
J: TRBJ2-2
V: TRBV7-9
CDR3: CASSHGLAGVETGELFF

size: NA
J: TRBJ2-3
V: TRBV7-9
CDR3: CASSLGDFMTDTQYF

size: few
J: TRBJ1-1
V: TRBV27
CDR3: CASSLSTYNPGGRENTEAFF

size: NA
J: TRBJ1-5
V: TRBV7-2
CDR3: CASSLAGAGINQPQHF

size: NA
J: TRBJ2-3
V: TRBV20-1
CDR3: CSASGLAGGQTSTDTQYF

size: NA
J: TRBJ2-4
V: TRBV20-1
CDR3: CSARVFARLKNIQYF

size: NA
J: TRBJ2-5
V: TRBV5-4
CDR3: CASSSRTSGDKETQYF

size: many
J: TRBJ2-2
V: TRBV29-1
CDR3: CSVEGGSLNTGELFF

size: NA
J: TRBJ2-2
V: TRBV3-1
CDR3: CASSAGGPNTGELFF

size: NA
J: TRBJ1-1
V: TRBV6-5
CDR3: CASSYSGEGTEAFF

size: NA
J: TRBJ2-7
V: TRBV7-9
CDR3: CASSFYRDRVYEQYF

size: NA
J: TRBJ1-5
V: TRBV6-1
CDR3: CASSRAGQGFIQPQHF

size: few
J: TRBJ2-1
V: TRBV10-3
CDR3: CAISALAGGTAGTEQFF

size: NA
J: TRBJ2-3
V: TRBV20-1
CDR3: CSATTGGWTDTQYF

size: few
J: TRBJ2-5
V: TRBV15
CDR3: CATSIGLRAGDGETQYF

size: NA
J: TRBJ2-5
V: TRBV20-1
CDR3: CSARKAGGQETQYF

size: NA
J: TRBJ1-1
V: TRBV10-3
CDR3: CAISYHEDLGLAFF

size: NA
J: TRBJ2-3
V: TRBV6-5
CDR3: CASSTAGMGGTDTQYF

size: few
J: TRBJ2-5
V: TRBV7-3
CDR3: CASSLSAGETQYF

size: few
J: TRBJ2-1
V: TRBV12-3/TRBV12-4
CDR3: CASRGTVSNEQFF

size: few
J: TRBJ2-3
V: TRBV20-1
CDR3: CSASRTSGGPTDTQYF

size: NA
J: TRBJ1-4
V: TRBV5-1
CDR3: CASSLALGRGAEKLFF

size: NA
J: TRBJ2-2
V: TRBV20-1
CDR3: CSAKRGGRANTGELFF

size: NA
J: TRBJ2-7
V: TRBV18
CDR3: CASSPPNRGHEQYF

size: few
J: TRBJ2-2
V: TRBV20-1
CDR3: CSAVPGGGLNTGELFF

size: many
J: TRBJ2-1
V: TRBV24-1
CDR3: CATSDSRTSGILNEQFF

size: few
J: TRBJ2-1
V: TRBV11-2
CDR3: CASSALAGAPFGGFF

size: NA
J: TRBJ2-1
V: TRBV27
CDR3: CASSRTSGRYEQFF

size: few
J: TRBJ1-6
V: TRBV15
CDR3: CATSRDQGDSPLHF

size: NA
J: TRBJ2-7
V: TRBV3-1
CDR3: CASSQVPGPYEQYF

size: NA
J: TRBJ2-5
V: TRBV2
CDR3: CASTRRTAGQTQYF

size: NA
J: TRBJ2-2
V: TRBV9
CDR3: CASSAGTSVGTGELFF

size: few
J: TRBJ2-1
V: TRBV7-8
CDR3: CASSSPGANNEQFF

size: few
J: TRBJ2-5
V: TRBV4-2
CDR3: CASSQDSPVAQETQYF

size: NA
J: TRBJ2-1
V: TRBV4-3
CDR3: CASSQPKGGGPSYNEQFF

size: NA
J: TRBJ2-5
V: TRBV20-1
CDR3: CSARDPTGETQYF

size: few
J: TRBJ2-5
V: TRBV7-9
CDR3: CASSGAAVGQETQYF

size: many
J: TRBJ2-2
V: TRBV28
CDR3: CASSSTAMADTGELFF

size: NA
J: TRBJ2-5
V: TRBV7-2
CDR3: CASSGDSLFLYQETQYF

size: NA
J: TRBJ2-5
V: TRBV5-1
CDR3: CASSLTQGHQETQYF

size: few
J: TRBJ2-7
V: TRBV6-1
CDR3: CASSTDRSAYEQYF

size: few
J: TRBJ2-3
V: TRBV20-1
CDR3: CSAKSGTGGATQYF

size: few
J: TRBJ1-5
V: TRBV3-1
CDR3: CASSHMGQPQHF

size: NA
J: TRBJ1-4
V: TRBV10-3
CDR3: CAIRKSATNEKLFF